A single sample gave rise to the 6 T cell receptor beta chains below, sequenced in a study of T cell clones after liver transplantation (dated by TCRdb to about 2019). The time point label for this specimen denotes: pre-transplant. The receptor library was made with the immunoSEQ multiplex PCR assay. The source is immuneACCESS, and TCRdb retained only in-frame sequences with V and J called. Part of the clones is not carried over; for the studies checked, unresolved V genes explain less than half of this, and the remainder is unexplained. This sample has approximately 68,000 clones in its table, and 75% to 85% of those were observed once. Jointly, the top ten make up approximately 0.55% of the sample. Material: CD4+ T cells from blood, obtained before liver transplant. The receptors were sampled from a human donor who received a liver transplant.

V usage is TRBV6-6 and J usage is TRBJ1-2; 7 positions match TRBD1. CDR1 MNHNY and CDR2 SVGAGI come from the germline V gene (reference sequence). The CDR3 length is 13 residues. V lost 7 bases, J lost 3 bases, and 5 bases stayed unmatched. The CDR3 DNA follows: TGTGCCAGCACCCAGGGGGATCACTATGGCTACACCTTC. This translates into CASTQGDHYGYTF.

The V gene is TRBV2, the J gene TRBJ2-5; no reliable D call. CDR1 and CDR2 (germline): SNHLY, FYNNEI. The CDR3 consists of 13 residues. V gave up 10 bases and J gave up 1 base, with 13 bases separating them. The CDR3 spells CAISRRFQETQYF. The CDR3 DNA sequence: TGTGCCATCTCCCGGAGATTCCAAGAGACCCAGTACTTC.

This clone was observed a handful of times. The chain has TRBV11-3 and TRBJ2-7; TRBD1 aligns across 9 bases. V trimming: 4 bases; J trimming: 5 bases; junction bases outside the gene matches: 3. Per the germline V gene, CDR1 is SGHNT and CDR2 is YENEEA. The length of the CDR3 is 13 residues. The CDR3, as DNA: TGTGCCAGCAGCTGGGACAGGGAGGACGAGCAGTACTTC. Its protein product is CASSWDREDEQYF.

The chain employs TRBV28 and TRBJ2-3, with D perhaps matching TRBD1 (5 bases). Trimming stripped 8 bases from V and 2 bases from J, with 11 bases between. CDR1 and CDR2 from the germline V gene are MDHEN and SYDVKM. CDR3 length equals 13 residues. The CDR3 spells CASRQTSTDTQYF. For the CDR3, the DNA is TGTGCCAGCCGACAGACGTCCACAGATACGCAGTATTTT. Combining the CDR3 with reference TRBV28 and TRBJ2-3 gives the whole variable domain DVKVTQSSRYLVKRTGEKVFLECVQDMDHENMFWYRQDPGLGLRLIYFSYDVKMKEKGDIPEGYSVSREKKERFSLILESASTNQTSMYLCASRQTSTDTQYFGPGTRLTVL.

The chain couples TRBV29-1 to TRBJ2-1; no clear D gene. The CDR3 has 13 residues. CDR1 and CDR2 (germline): SQVTM, ANQGSEA. Trimming left V 4 bases short and J 5 bases short, with 12 bases between. As DNA, the CDR3 is TGCAGCGTTGGTAGGGATGTCGACAATGAGCAGTTCTTC. Its translation is CSVGRDVDNEQFF.

The chain is built from TRBV5-1 and TRBJ2-5, with TRBD1 as a possible D gene (5 bases). The V end was cut by 4 bases, the J end by 2 bases, with 9 bases between. Germline CDR1 reads SGHRS; CDR2 reads YFSETQ. CDR3 length: 13 amino acids. The CDR3 loop reads CASSQSGQETQYF. DNA for the CDR3: TGCGCCAGCAGCCAGTCAGGGCAAGAGACCCAGTACTTC.